Given below is one T cell receptor (beta chain) in context. The sample contains more than one DNA sequence encoding this CDR3. The method was immunoSEQ multiplex PCR; TCRdb's version includes in-frame clones alone and lacks a portion of them. In the table there are tens of thousands of clones, less than 85% of which are singletons. The germline CDR1 and CDR2 sequences are MGHRA and YSYEKL. This CDR3 has 15 residues. V lost 1 base to trimming and J lost 0 bases, with 10 bases between them. Time point meaning: blood 2 weeks post-SBRT. Treatment noted: 15 Gy SBRT to primary tumor, nephrectomy 4 weeks later. This renal cell carcinoma was of the clear cell type. The sample belongs to a study of radiation and T cells in renal cell carcinoma.

The V gene is TRBV4-1, the J gene TRBJ2-7; D call uncertain. The material sequenced was blood, taken from a patient whose treatment included radiotherapy and nephrectomy. This receptor was identified in a woman aged 70-85 years with renal cell carcinoma. The CDR3 spells CASSQGRARSYEQYF. The CDR3 DNA follows: TGCGCCAGCAGCCAAGGAAGGGCACGCTCCTACGAGCAGTACTTC.